The text below deals with one T cell receptor beta chain. Participants were placed into cohorts based on the clinical history they reported. Profiled with immunoSEQ multiplex PCR; TCRdb holds only in-frame clones, not every one. The sample has about 150,000 clones, 79% seen once. These data originate in a study of blood T cell repertoires in COVID-19. The CDR3 has 14 amino acids. V was cut by 5 bases and J by 6 bases, with 14 bases left in between. The germline gives CDR1 SGHVS, CDR2 FNYEAQ. J is TRBJ2-1 and V is TRBV7-6; D might be TRBD1 (6 bases). This TCR derives from a woman between 70 and 85 years old in a cohort exposed to, infected with or recovered from COVID-19 (not recorded which). The sequencing input was PBMCs or T cells enriched from blood (not recorded which). CDR3 sequence reads: CASSLQTGPNEQFF. DNA for the CDR3: TGTGCCAGCAGCCTTCAGACAGGTCCCAATGAGCAGTTCTTC.